This TCR beta chain was sequenced during a study of OX40 agonist ivuxolimab in advanced cancers. Across the study: Patients were dosed intravenously with ivuxolimab at 0.01 to 10 mg/kg every 2 weeks. In three patients, partial responses were observed, one with hepatocellular carcinoma and two with cutaneous melanoma.

Generated by immunoSEQ multiplex PCR, the TCRdb table keeps only in-frame clones and is missing some. The sample consists of around 60,000 clones, about 80% of them appearing once. Turning to this clone: Its antigen is not identified.

Trimming took 4 bases from V and 2 from J, leaving 11 bases between them. This CDR3 has 14 amino acids. Germline V gives CDR1 SNHLY, CDR2 FYNNEI. General observations from the study: Normalized T-cell clonal expansion was also low in some nonresponders.

This sequence originates from an adult with an advanced solid tumor such as melanoma, head and neck, liver or kidney cancer. The J gene is TRBJ1-2, the V gene TRBV2, with TRBD1 as a possible D gene (5 bases). Sequenced material: CD4+ or CD8+ T cells sorted from blood, taken in a trial of the OX40 agonist ivuxolimab. CDR3 residues: CASSAGGANYGYTF. CDR3 DNA: TGTGCCAGCAGTGCGGGGGGAGCCAACTATGGCTACACCTTC.